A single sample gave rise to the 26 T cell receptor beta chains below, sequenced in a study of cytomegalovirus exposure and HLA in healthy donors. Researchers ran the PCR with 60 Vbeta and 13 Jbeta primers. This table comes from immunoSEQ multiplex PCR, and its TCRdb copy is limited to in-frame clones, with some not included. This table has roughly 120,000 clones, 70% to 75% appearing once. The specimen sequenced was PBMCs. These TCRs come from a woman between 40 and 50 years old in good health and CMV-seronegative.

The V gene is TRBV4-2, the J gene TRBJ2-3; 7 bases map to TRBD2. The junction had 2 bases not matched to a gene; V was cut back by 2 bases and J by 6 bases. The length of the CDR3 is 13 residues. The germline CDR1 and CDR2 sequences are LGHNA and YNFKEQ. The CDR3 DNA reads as TGTGCCAGCAGCCAATTGCGGGGGGATACGCAGTATTTT. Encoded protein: CASSQLRGDTQYF.

The CDR3 nucleotides are TGTGCCTGGACGGTGCTCTCGGGAAACACCATATATTTT. Amino acid sequence: CAWTVLSGNTIYF. The V and J genes are TRBV30 and TRBJ1-3; D gene ambiguous. V lost 4 bases and J lost 4, with 11 bases in between. The length of the CDR3 is 13 residues. Germline V gene data show CDR1 as GTSNPN and CDR2 as SVGIG (reference sequence).

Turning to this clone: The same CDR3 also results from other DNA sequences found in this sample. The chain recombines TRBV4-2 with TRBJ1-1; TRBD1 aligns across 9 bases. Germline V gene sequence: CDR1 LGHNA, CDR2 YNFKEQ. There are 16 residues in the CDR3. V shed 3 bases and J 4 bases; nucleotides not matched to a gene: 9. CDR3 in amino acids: CASSQGQQGAGTEAFF. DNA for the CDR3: TGTGCCAGCAGCCAGGGCCAACAGGGGGCTGGCACTGAAGCTTTCTTT.

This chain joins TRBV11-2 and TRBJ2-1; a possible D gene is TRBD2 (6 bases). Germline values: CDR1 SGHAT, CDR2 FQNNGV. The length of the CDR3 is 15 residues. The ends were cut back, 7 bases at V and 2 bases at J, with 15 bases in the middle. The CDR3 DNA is TGTGCCAGCACCCCGACTAGATTTACCTACAATGAGCAGTTCTTC. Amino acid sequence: CASTPTRFTYNEQFF.

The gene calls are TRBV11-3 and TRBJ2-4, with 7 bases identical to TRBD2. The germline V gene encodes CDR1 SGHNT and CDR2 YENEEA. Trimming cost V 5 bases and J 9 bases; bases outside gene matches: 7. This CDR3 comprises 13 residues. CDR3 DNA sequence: TGTGCCAGCAGCAAAACGACGGGGGGCATTCAGTACTTC. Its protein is CASSKTTGGIQYF.

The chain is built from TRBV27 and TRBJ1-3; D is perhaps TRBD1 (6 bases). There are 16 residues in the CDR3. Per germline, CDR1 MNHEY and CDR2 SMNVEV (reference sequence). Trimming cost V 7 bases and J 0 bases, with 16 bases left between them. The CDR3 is CASTSMGQNSGNTIYF. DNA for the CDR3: TGTGCCAGCACTTCGATGGGACAAAACTCTGGAAACACCATATATTTT.

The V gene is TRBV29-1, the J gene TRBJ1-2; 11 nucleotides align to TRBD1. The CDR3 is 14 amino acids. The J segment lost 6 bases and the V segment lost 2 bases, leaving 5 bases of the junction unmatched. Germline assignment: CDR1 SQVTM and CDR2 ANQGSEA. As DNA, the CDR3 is TGCAGCGTTGAACATCGGACAGGGGGCAATGGCTACACCTTC. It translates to CSVEHRTGGNGYTF. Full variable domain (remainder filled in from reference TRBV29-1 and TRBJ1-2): SAVISQKPSRDICQRGTSLTIQCQVDSQVTMMFWYRQQPGQSLTLIATANQGSEATYESGFVIDKFPISRPNLTFSTLTVSNMSPEDSSIYLCSVEHRTGGNGYTFGSGTRLTVV.

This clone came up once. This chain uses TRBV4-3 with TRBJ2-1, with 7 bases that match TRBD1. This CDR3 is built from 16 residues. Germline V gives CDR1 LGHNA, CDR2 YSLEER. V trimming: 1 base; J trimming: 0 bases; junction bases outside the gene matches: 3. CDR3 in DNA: TGCGCCAGCAGCCAAGGTTCAGGGGGCTCCTACAATGAGCAGTTCTTC. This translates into CASSQGSGGSYNEQFF.

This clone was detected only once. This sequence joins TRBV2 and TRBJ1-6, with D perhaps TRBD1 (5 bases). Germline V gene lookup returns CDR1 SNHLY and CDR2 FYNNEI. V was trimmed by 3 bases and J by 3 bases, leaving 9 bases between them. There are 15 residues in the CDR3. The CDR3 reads CASSEDTRYNSPLHF. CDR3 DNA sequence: TGTGCCAGCAGTGAGGACACCCGCTATAATTCACCCCTCCACTTT. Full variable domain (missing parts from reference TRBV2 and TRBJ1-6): EPEVTQTPSHQVTQMGQEVILRCVPISNHLYFYWYRQILGQKVEFLVSFYNNEISEKSEIFDDQFSVERPDGSNFTLKIRSTKLEDSAMYFCASSEDTRYNSPLHFGNGTRLTVT.

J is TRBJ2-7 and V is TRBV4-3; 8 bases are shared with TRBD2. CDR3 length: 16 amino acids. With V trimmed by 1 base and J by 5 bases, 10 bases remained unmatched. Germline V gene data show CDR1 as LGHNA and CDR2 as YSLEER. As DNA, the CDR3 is TGCGCCAGCAGCCAAGTAGGTGGACTAGCTAGGCACGAGCAGTACTTC. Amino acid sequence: CASSQVGGLARHEQYF.

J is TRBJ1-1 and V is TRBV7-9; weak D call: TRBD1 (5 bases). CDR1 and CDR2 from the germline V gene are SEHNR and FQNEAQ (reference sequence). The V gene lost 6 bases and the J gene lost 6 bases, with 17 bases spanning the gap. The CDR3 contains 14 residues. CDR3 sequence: CASRADSRWAEAFF. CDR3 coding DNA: TGTGCCAGCAGAGCAGACAGTCGTTGGGCTGAAGCTTTCTTT.

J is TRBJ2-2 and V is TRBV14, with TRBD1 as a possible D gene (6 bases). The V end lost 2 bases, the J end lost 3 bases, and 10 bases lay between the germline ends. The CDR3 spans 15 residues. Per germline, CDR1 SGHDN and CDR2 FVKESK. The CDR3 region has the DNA TGTGCCAGCAGCCAAACAGGGAAGTACACCGGGGAGCTGTTTTTT. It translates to CASSQTGKYTGELFF.

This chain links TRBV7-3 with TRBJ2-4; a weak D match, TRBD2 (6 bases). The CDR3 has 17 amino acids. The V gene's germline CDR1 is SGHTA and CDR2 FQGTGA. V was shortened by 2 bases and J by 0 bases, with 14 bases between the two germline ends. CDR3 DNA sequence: TGTGCCAGCAGCTTAGGAGGGGCATCTAGAGCCAAAAACATTCAGTACTTC. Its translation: CASSLGGASRAKNIQYF.

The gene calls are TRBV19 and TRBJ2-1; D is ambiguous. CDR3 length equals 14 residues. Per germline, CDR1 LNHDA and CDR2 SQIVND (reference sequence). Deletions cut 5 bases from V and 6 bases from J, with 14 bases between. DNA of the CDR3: TGTGCCAGTAGTCTTTTCAGGCAGATCAATGAGCAGTTCTTC. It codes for CASSLFRQINEQFF.

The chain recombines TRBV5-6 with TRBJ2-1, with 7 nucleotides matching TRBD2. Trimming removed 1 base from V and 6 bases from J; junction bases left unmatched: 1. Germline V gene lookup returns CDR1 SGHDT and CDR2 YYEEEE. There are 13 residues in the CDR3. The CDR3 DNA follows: TGTGCCAGCAGCTTGCTAGCGGTCAATGAGCAGTTCTTC. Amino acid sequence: CASSLLAVNEQFF.

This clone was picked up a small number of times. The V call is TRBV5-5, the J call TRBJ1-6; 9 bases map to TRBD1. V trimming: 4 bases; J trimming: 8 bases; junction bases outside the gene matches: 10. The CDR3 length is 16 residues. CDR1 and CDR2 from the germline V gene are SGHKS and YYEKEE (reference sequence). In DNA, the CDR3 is TGTGCCAGCAGCCAAGAAGGGGGACAGGGCGATTCACCCCTCCACTTT. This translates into CASSQEGGQGDSPLHF.

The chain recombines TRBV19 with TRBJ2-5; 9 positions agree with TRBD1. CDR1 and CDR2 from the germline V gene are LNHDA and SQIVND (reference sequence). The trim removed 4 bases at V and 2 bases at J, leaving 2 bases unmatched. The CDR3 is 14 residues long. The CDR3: CASSTTGGQETQYF. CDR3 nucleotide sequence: TGTGCCAGTAGTACGACAGGGGGGCAAGAGACCCAGTACTTC.

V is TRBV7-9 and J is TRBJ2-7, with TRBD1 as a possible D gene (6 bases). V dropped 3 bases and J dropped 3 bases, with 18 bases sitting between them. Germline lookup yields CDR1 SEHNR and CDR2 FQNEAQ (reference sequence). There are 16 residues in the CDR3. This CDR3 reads CASSFVSGAVYYEQYF. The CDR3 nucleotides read TGTGCCAGCAGCTTCGTGTCAGGGGCCGTCTACTACGAGCAGTACTTC. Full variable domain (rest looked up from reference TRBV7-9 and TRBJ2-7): DTGVSQNPRHKITKRGQNVTFRCDPISEHNRLYWYRQTLGQGPEFLTYFQNEAQLEKSRLLSDRFSAERPKGSFSTLEIQRTEQGDSAMYLCASSFVSGAVYYEQYFGPGTRLTVT.

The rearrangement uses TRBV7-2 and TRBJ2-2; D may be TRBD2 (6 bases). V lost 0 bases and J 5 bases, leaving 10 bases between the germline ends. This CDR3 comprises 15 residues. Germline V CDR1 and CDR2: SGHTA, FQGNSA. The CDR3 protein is CASSLAPGETGELFF. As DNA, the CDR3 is TGTGCCAGCAGCTTAGCGCCGGGGGAAACCGGGGAGCTGTTTTTT.

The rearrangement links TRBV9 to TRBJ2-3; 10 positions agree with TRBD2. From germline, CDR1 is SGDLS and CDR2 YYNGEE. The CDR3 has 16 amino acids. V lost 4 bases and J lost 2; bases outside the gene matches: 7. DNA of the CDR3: TGTGCCAGCAGCCCACCAGCGGGGGGGTACACAGATACGCAGTATTTT. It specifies CASSPPAGGYTDTQYF.

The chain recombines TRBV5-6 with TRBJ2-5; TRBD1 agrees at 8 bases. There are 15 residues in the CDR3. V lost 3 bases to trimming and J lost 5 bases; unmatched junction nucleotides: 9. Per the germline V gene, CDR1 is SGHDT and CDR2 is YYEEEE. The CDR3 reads CASSYGAGGLETQYF. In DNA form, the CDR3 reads TGTGCCAGCAGCTACGGGGCAGGGGGCTTGGAGACCCAGTACTTC.

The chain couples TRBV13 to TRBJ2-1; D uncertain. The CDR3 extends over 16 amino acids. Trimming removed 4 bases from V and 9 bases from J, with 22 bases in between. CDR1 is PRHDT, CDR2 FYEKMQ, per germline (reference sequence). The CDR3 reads CASSSFGASRLGEQFF. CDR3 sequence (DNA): TGTGCCAGCAGCTCCTTTGGAGCCTCACGGTTGGGTGAGCAGTTCTTC.

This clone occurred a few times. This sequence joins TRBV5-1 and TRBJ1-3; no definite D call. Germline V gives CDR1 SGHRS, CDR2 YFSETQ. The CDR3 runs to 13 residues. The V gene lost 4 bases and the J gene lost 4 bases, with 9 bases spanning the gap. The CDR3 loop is CASSARVGNTIYF. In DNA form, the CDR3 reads TGCGCCAGCAGCGCTCGAGTCGGAAACACCATATATTTT.

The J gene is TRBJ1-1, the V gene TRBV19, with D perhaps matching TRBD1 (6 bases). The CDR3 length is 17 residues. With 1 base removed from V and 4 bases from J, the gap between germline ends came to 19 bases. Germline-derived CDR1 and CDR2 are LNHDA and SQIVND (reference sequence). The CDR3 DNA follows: TGTGCCAGTAGTATAGGGGGACACTTCTCGGGGGGCACTGAAGCTTTCTTT. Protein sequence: CASSIGGHFSGGTEAFF.

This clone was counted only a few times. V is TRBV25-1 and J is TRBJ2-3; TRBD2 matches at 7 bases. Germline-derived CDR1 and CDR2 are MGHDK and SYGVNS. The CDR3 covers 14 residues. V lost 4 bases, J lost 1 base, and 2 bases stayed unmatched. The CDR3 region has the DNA TGTGCCAGCAGTGGTCTAGCGGGCACAGATACGCAGTATTTT. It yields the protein CASSGLAGTDTQYF.

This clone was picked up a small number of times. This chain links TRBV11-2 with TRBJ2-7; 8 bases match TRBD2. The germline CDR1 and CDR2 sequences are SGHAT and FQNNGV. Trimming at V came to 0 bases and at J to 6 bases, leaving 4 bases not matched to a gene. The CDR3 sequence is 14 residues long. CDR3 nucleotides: TGTGCCAGCAGCTTAGACCCTGGGACTAGCGAGCAGTACTTC. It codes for CASSLDPGTSEQYF.